Presented here are 31 T cell receptor beta chains from one specimen sequenced in a study of post-analysis software for immune sequencing data. Study-wide points: In patients, TRBV5-6, TRBV5-1 and TRBV20-1 belonged to about five TRBV segments found more frequently than in controls.

Their antigens are not known. Researchers reported that TCR beta cDNA libraries carried unique molecular identifiers. TCRdb processed the PCR reads anew with MiXCR; each CDR3 protein has one entry. Counted here are around 400,000 distinct CDR3 sequences, approximately 38% occurring once; the ten biggest clones make up under 9%. Material: blood. The receptors were gathered from a girl aged 2-10 years with multiple sclerosis.

This sequence joins TRBV15 and TRBJ2-5; no clear D gene. Germline CDR1 and CDR2: LNHNV and YYDKDF (reference sequence). The CDR3 is 13 residues long. Trimming pared 3 bases from V and 5 bases from J, leaving 10 bases between. This chain's CDR3 is CATSSGQRETQYF. The CDR3 nucleotides read TGTGCCACCAGCAGTGGGCAGAGGGAGACCCAGTACTTC.

This sequence joins TRBV12-3 or TRBV12-4 and TRBJ1-5; D is possibly TRBD1 (5 bases). The CDR3 length is 17 residues. Trimming pared 1 base from V and 4 bases from J, leaving 17 bases between. CDR3 region: CASSLGLQDPPNQPQHF. CDR3 nucleotides: TGTGCCAGCAGTTTAGGCCTACAGGACCCACCTAATCAGCCCCAGCATTTT.

This clonotype appeared a few times. The chain has TRBV4-3 and TRBJ2-1, with 11 bases that match TRBD2. V gave up 0 bases and J gave up 7 bases; unmatched junction bases: 8. Germline CDR1 reads LGHNA; CDR2 reads YSLEER. CDR3 size: 17 residues. CDR3 sequence: CASSQETSGRGLNEQFF. As DNA, the CDR3 is TGCGCCAGCAGCCAAGAAACTAGCGGGAGAGGATTGAATGAGCAGTTCTTC.

To note about this clonotype: A read error may be the cause here, since a much bigger clone is one base away. The genes are TRBV6-5 and TRBJ1-2, with TRBD1 matching 11 bases. CDR3 length equals 18 residues. Germline CDR1 and CDR2: MNHEY and SVGAGI. Here the CDR3 DNA reads TGTGTCAGCAGTTATAGCGGACAGGGGGCCCGTGGGGTCTATGGCTACACCTTC. Its protein is CVSSYSGQGARGVYGYTF.

The V and J genes are TRBV20-1 and TRBJ2-7; 8 bases are a match to TRBD1. The junction had 14 bases not matched to a gene; V was cut back by 6 bases and J by 4 bases. The CDR3 is 15 residues long. In germline, CDR1 is DFQATT, CDR2 SNEGSKA (reference sequence). In DNA form, the CDR3 reads TGCAGTGCCGTCACCCCGGACAGGGTGTTTTACGAGCAGTACTTC. This gives the protein CSAVTPDRVFYEQYF.

This clonotype was observed a handful of times. The chain has TRBV28 and TRBJ2-3, with D maybe TRBD2 (6 bases). Trimming shortened V by 3 bases and J by 1 base, and 14 bases separated the two germline ends. CDR1 and CDR2 from the germline V gene are MDHEN and SYDVKM. The CDR3 covers 16 residues. DNA of the CDR3: TGTGCCAGCAGTTTTTCCGGGAGAGGGGGCACAGATACGCAGTATTTT. Translation: CASSFSGRGGTDTQYF.

The CDR3 bases are TGTGCCAGCAGCGCGAACAGGGGTGAAAAACTGTTTTTT. Its translation is CASSANRGEKLFF. This rearrangement joins TRBV7-9 to TRBJ1-4, with 7 bases fitting TRBD1. Looked up from germline, CDR1 is SEHNR and CDR2 is FQNEAQ (reference sequence). The CDR3 contains 13 residues. V lost 5 bases, J lost 7 bases, and 4 bases stayed unmatched. Using reference TRBV7-9 and TRBJ1-4 for the parts outside the CDR3, the full variable domain is DTGVSQNPRHKITKRGQNVTFRCDPISEHNRLYWYRQTLGQGPEFLTYFQNEAQLEKSRLLSDRFSAERPKGSFSTLEIQRTEQGDSAMYLCASSANRGEKLFFGSGTQLSVL.

This clonotype has more than one count but fewer than ten. The V and J genes are TRBV5-1 and TRBJ2-7; 8 positions agree with TRBD1. Germline loops: CDR1 SGHRS, CDR2 YFSETQ. V lost 3 bases to trimming and J lost 2 bases; unmatched junction nucleotides: 13. This CDR3 contains 17 residues. CDR3 residues: CASSSRANRGITYEQYF. CDR3 in DNA: TGCGCCAGCAGCTCTCGAGCTAACAGGGGGATAACCTACGAGCAGTACTTC.

This clonotype was found a few times. The V call is TRBV14, the J call TRBJ2-3; D remains ambiguous. The germline gives CDR1 SGHDN, CDR2 FVKESK. This CDR3 is built from 11 residues. V was cut by 4 bases and J by 6 bases, with 5 bases left in between. The CDR3 region has the DNA TGTGCCAGCAGCCGCCAGGATACGCAGTATTTT. It specifies CASSRQDTQYF. Full variable domain (rest looked up from reference TRBV14 and TRBJ2-3): EAGVTQFPSHSVIEKGQTVTLRCDPISGHDNLYWYRRVMGKEIKFLLHFVKESKQDESGMPNNRFLAERTGGTYSTLKVQPAELEDSGVYFCASSRQDTQYFGPGTRLTVL.

The J gene is TRBJ2-3, the V gene TRBV2; 8 bases fit TRBD2. Germline lookup yields CDR1 SNHLY and CDR2 FYNNEI. CDR3 length: 17 amino acids. The trim removed 7 bases at V and 0 bases at J, leaving 12 bases unmatched. This chain's CDR3 is CASKGLRSGDSTDTQYF. The CDR3 DNA reads as TGTGCCAGCAAGGGGTTGCGTAGCGGGGACAGCACAGATACGCAGTATTTT.

This clonotype was detected only a few times. The gene calls are TRBV12-3 or TRBV12-4 and TRBJ1-1; D perhaps matches TRBD1 (6 bases). Trimming cost V 7 bases and J 6 bases, with 12 bases left between them. CDR3 length: 12 amino acids. CDR3 amino acids: CASNPTGPEAFF. In DNA, the CDR3 is TGTGCCAGCAACCCGACAGGACCTGAAGCTTTCTTT.

J is TRBJ1-6 and V is TRBV20-1; tentative D call: TRBD1 (5 bases). CDR3 length equals 14 residues. V dropped 6 bases and J dropped 1 base, with 10 bases sitting between them. CDR1 is DFQATT, CDR2 SNEGSKA, per germline (reference sequence). CDR3 coding DNA: TGCAGTGCCGATGACAGTTCCTATAATTCACCCCTCCACTTT. Residues: CSADDSSYNSPLHF.

V is TRBV7-2 and J is TRBJ2-3; 11 nucleotides line up with TRBD2. V gave up 1 base and J gave up 2 bases; unmatched junction bases: 5. Per the germline V gene, CDR1 is SGHTA and CDR2 is FQGNSA. This CDR3 is built from 17 residues. CDR3 sequence reads: CASSLELAGALTDTQYF. Here the CDR3 DNA reads TGTGCCAGCAGCTTAGAACTAGCGGGGGCCCTCACAGATACGCAGTATTTT.

This chain connects TRBV20-1 to TRBJ2-7; D remains ambiguous. V shed 5 bases and J shed 0 bases, with 14 bases lying between them. CDR1 DFQATT and CDR2 SNEGSKA come from the germline V gene (reference sequence). This CDR3 is built from 14 residues. DNA for the CDR3: TGCAGTGCTGGGGTCAGTTTGAGCTCCTACGAGCAGTACTTC. This encodes CSAGVSLSSYEQYF.

CDR3 in amino acids: CASSLSGAEAFF. As DNA, the CDR3 is TGTGCCAGCAGTTTAAGCGGGGCTGAAGCTTTCTTT. The V gene is TRBV12-3 or TRBV12-4, the J gene TRBJ1-1; D is undetermined. The CDR3 loop spans 12 amino acids. V was pared by 2 bases and J by 6 bases, with 7 bases between.

The rearrangement links TRBV7-2 to TRBJ1-2, with a tentative D call TRBD1 (5 bases). The CDR3 extends over 16 amino acids. The V gene's germline CDR1 is SGHTA and CDR2 FQGNSA. Trimming stripped 1 base from V and 4 bases from J, with 16 bases between. CDR3 residues: CASSLGDGAAGYGYTF. The CDR3 bases are TGTGCCAGCAGCTTAGGAGATGGGGCGGCGGGCTATGGCTACACCTTC.

This clonotype has just a few counts. CDR3 coding DNA: TGCGCCAGCAGCTTGGACAGGGGCGTCTCCTACGAGCAGTACTTC. Translated, it gives CASSLDRGVSYEQYF. The chain joins TRBV5-1 to TRBJ2-7, with 7 bases lining up with TRBD1. The V segment lost 0 bases and the J segment 0 bases; nucleotides outside the gene matches: 3. Per germline, CDR1 SGHRS and CDR2 YFSETQ. There are 15 residues in the CDR3. Full variable domain (remainder filled in from reference TRBV5-1 and TRBJ2-7): KAGVTQTPRYLIKTRGQQVTLSCSPISGHRSVSWYQQTPGQGLQFLFEYFSETQRNKGNFPGRFSGRQFSNSRSEMNVSTLELGDSALYLCASSLDRGVSYEQYFGPGTRLTVT.

CDR3 nucleotides: TGCAGTGCTAGAGATAGCCAGGGCTACCTAGCCAAAAACATTCGGTACTTC. Its translation: CSARDSQGYLAKNIRYF. The chain links TRBV20-1 to TRBJ2-7; either TRBD1 or TRBD2 may fit D (5 bases each). Trimming stripped 0 bases from V and 12 bases from J, with 30 bases between. The CDR3 runs 17 residues. Germline V gene lookup returns CDR1 DFQATT and CDR2 SNEGSKA (reference sequence).

The chain joins TRBV2 to TRBJ1-5; 8 bases are a match to TRBD1. The length of the CDR3 is 14 residues. Germline CDR1 is SNHLY and CDR2 is FYNNEI. The V gene end was trimmed by 6 bases and the J gene end by 2 bases; junction bases not matched to a gene: 3. For the CDR3, the DNA is TGTGCCAGCAGGCTACAGGGGGGCAATCAGCCCCAGCATTTT. It codes for CASRLQGGNQPQHF.

This clonotype was seen a handful of times. The chain employs TRBV24-1 and TRBJ2-5; D may be TRBD1 (6 bases). Germline V gene lookup returns CDR1 KGHDR and CDR2 SFDVKD. The CDR3 is 17 residues long. V lost 4 bases, J lost 5 bases, and 22 bases lay in between. CDR3 DNA: TGTGCCACCAGTGAAACCCCGGGACACCTACCGGAGGAGACCCAGTACTTC. Protein sequence: CATSETPGHLPEETQYF.

V gene TRBV9 combines with J gene TRBJ2-7; D gene unclear. This CDR3 region has 14 residues. Germline V gene data show CDR1 as SGDLS and CDR2 as YYNGEE. V lost 3 bases and J lost 5, with 15 bases in between. Here the CDR3 DNA reads TGTGCCAGCAGCGGCCCTACTGGGCCCCACGAGCAGTACTTC. Its protein is CASSGPTGPHEQYF.

The CDR3 region has the DNA TGCAGTGCTGGAGGATCCGGGACGGCGTCGTTGTATGTGACCCAGTACTTC. This encodes CSAGGSGTASLYVTQYF. The chain recombines TRBV20-1 with TRBJ2-7; either TRBD1 or TRBD2 may supply D (5 bases each). The J call may be incorrect, as the DNA end agrees better with TRBJ2-5. The CDR3 totals 17 residues. CDR1 and CDR2 (germline): DFQATT, SNEGSKA (reference sequence).

This clonotype was picked up one time. The junction departs from the called germline gene at one end, perhaps through a read error. CDR3: CANSPGHSYEQYF. The CDR3 DNA sequence: TGTGCCAACTCACCCGGACATTCCTACGAGCAGTACTTC. The chain carries TRBV18 and TRBJ2-7; D is possibly TRBD1 (5 bases). Germline lookup yields CDR1 KGHSH and CDR2 LQKENI. The CDR3 runs 13 residues.

This clonotype was found a few times. The V call is TRBV9, the J call TRBJ2-7; 7 positions match TRBD2. The junction had 3 bases not matched to a gene; V was cut back by 0 bases and J by 0 bases. The germline gives CDR1 SGDLS, CDR2 YYNGEE. CDR3 length equals 15 residues. CDR3 sequence (DNA): TGTGCCAGCAGCGTAGGGGGGAGGGCCTCCTACGAGCAGTACTTC. Its translation is CASSVGGRASYEQYF.

The rearrangement joins TRBV7-8 to TRBJ2-3; 9 bases are shared with TRBD2. CDR1 SGHVS and CDR2 FQNEAQ come from the germline V gene. This CDR3 has 16 amino acids. With 5 bases clipped from V and 5 bases from J, the junction kept 11 bases outside the gene matches. CDR3 bases: TGTGCCAGCAGCCCGATAGCGGGGGCTAATAGAGATACGCAGTATTTT. It yields the protein CASSPIAGANRDTQYF.

This clonotype showed up just a few times. This sequence joins TRBV29-1 and TRBJ2-1, with 11 bases that match TRBD2. Germline assignment: CDR1 SQVTM and CDR2 ANQGSEA. The trim removed 5 bases at V and 0 bases at J, leaving 12 bases unmatched. The CDR3 runs 18 residues. CDR3 DNA: TGCAGCGTTTTAGCCCTAGCGGGAGGCGCCATCTCCTACAATGAGCAGTTCTTC. Residues: CSVLALAGGAISYNEQFF.

The chain has TRBV11-2 and TRBJ2-1; TRBD1 matches 7 bases. The CDR3 length is 16 residues. V gave up 0 bases and J gave up 4 bases; unmatched junction bases: 6. Germline CDR1 and CDR2: SGHAT and FQNNGV. CDR3 protein: CASSLETGVGYNEQFF. Here the CDR3 DNA reads TGTGCCAGCAGCTTAGAAACAGGGGTGGGTTACAATGAGCAGTTCTTC.

Comments on this clonotype: The junction shows a germline mismatch at one end, possibly a read error. The chain employs TRBV12-3 or TRBV12-4 and TRBJ1-2; D might be TRBD1 (5 bases). The CDR3 is made up of 13 amino acids. The CDR3 region has the DNA TGTGCCAGCAGTTTAAGGCAGGGAAATGGCCACACCTTC. Amino acid sequence: CASSLRQGNGHTF.

This clonotype was recorded a few times. V usage is TRBV20-1 and J usage is TRBJ2-7; the match to TRBD2 covers 15 bases. Germline assignment: CDR1 DFQATT and CDR2 SNEGSKA (reference sequence). This CDR3 has 17 residues. V lost 3 bases, J lost 4 bases, and 10 bases stayed unmatched. The CDR3 is CSARGLAGGIFWYEQYF. In DNA form, the CDR3 reads TGCAGTGCTAGGGGACTAGCGGGAGGAATCTTCTGGTACGAGCAGTACTTC.

The chain carries TRBV20-1 and TRBJ1-5; D possibly corresponds to TRBD1 (5 bases). The CDR3 has 16 amino acids. Germline V lookup: CDR1 DFQATT, CDR2 SNEGSKA (reference sequence). The V gene lost 3 bases and the J gene lost 4 bases, with 19 bases spanning the gap. CDR3 coding DNA: TGCAGTGCTAGGAACAAAGTGGGACCATCAAATCAGCCCCAGCATTTT. Translating gives CSARNKVGPSNQPQHF.

This clonotype came up a few times. In DNA form, the CDR3 reads TGTGCCACCAGAAAGAGCCGGGACAGGGACTACGAGCAGTACTTC. Translating it yields CATRKSRDRDYEQYF. The rearrangement links TRBV15 to TRBJ2-5, with TRBD1 matching 9 bases. The J call is doubtful: the DNA matches TRBJ2-7 better. From germline, CDR1 is LNHNV and CDR2 YYDKDF (reference sequence). The CDR3 is 15 residues long.